The clone carrying this T cell receptor (beta chain) was counted a few times. The data derive from a study of early T cells in non-severe SARS-CoV-2 infection. Study summary: Chains were unpaired, as sequencing was done on bulk RNA from unsorted whole blood.

Germline lookup yields CDR1 SNHLY and CDR2 FYNNEI. J gave up 7 bases and V 6 bases, and 7 bases lay outside the gene matches. The CDR3 extends over 13 amino acids. The protocol attached unique molecular identifiers to individual cDNA molecules. Each CDR3 protein is one row after TCRdb ran MiXCR on the 5' RACE reads. The table has 60,000 to 70,000 distinct CDR3 sequences, over 4% seen once. The chain uses TRBV2 and TRBJ2-3; 7 nucleotides match TRBD1. This receptor was identified in an adult who was a healthcare worker with PCR-confirmed SARS-CoV-2 infection or an uninfected control (not recorded which). The sequencing sample was made of whole blood. CDR3 sequence: CASRTTTGNTQYF. CDR3 nucleotides: TGTGCCAGCAGGACCACGACAGGGAATACGCAGTATTTT. The complete variable domain, with remaining parts taken from reference TRBV2 and TRBJ2-3, reads EPEVTQTPSHQVTQMGQEVILRCVPISNHLYFYWYRQILGQKVEFLVSFYNNEISEKSEIFDDQFSVERPDGSNFTLKIRSTKLEDSAMYFCASRTTTGNTQYFGPGTRLTVL.